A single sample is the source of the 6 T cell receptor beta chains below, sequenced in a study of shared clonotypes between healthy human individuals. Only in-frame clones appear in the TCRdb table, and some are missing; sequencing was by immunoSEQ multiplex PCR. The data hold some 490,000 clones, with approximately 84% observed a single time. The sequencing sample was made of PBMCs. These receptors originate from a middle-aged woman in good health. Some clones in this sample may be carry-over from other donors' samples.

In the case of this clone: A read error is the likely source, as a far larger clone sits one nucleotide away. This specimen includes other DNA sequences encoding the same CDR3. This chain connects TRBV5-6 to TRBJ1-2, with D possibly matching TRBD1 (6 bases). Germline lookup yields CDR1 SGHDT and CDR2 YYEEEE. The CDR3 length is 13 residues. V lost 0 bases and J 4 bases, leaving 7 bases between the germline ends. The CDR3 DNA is TGTGCCAGCAGCTTGGGGGACATCTATGGCTACACCTTC. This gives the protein CASSLGDIYGYTF.

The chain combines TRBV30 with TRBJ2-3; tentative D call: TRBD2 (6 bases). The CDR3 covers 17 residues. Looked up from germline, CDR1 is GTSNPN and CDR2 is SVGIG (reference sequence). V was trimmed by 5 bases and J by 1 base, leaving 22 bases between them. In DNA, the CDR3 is TGTGCCTGGGACCTGGGCGGAGCGGGTGAGGGCACAGATACGCAGTATTTT. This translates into CAWDLGGAGEGTDTQYF.

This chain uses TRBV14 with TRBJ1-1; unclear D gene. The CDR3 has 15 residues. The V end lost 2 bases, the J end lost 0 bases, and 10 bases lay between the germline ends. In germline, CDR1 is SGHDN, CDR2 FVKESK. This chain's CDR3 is CASSQSGWLNTEAFF. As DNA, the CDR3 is TGTGCCAGCAGCCAATCGGGATGGCTGAACACTGAAGCTTTCTTT.

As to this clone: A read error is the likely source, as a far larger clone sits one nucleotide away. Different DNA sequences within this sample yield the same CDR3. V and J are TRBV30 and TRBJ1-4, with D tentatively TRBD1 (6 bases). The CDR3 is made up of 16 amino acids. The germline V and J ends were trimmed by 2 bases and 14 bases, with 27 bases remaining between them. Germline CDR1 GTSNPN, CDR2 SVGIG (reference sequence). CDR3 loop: CAWSRGGGFGEGKLFF. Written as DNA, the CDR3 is TGTGCCTGGAGTAGAGGGGGAGGTTTCGGAGAGGGGAAGCTGTTTTTT.

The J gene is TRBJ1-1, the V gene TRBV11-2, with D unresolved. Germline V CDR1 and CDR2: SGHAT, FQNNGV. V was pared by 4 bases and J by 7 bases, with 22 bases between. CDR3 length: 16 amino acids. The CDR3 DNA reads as TGTGCCAGCAGCTCAGGCCCGGATAGCCGTGCAGGTGAAGCTTTCTTT. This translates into CASSSGPDSRAGEAFF.

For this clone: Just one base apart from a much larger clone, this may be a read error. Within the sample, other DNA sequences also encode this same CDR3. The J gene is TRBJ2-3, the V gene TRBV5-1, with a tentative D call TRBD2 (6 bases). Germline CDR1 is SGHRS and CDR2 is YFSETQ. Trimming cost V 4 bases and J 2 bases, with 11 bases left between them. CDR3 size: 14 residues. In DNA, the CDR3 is TGCGCCAGCAGCCTCGGAGGGCCCACAGATACGCAGTATTTT. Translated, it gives CASSLGGPTDTQYF.